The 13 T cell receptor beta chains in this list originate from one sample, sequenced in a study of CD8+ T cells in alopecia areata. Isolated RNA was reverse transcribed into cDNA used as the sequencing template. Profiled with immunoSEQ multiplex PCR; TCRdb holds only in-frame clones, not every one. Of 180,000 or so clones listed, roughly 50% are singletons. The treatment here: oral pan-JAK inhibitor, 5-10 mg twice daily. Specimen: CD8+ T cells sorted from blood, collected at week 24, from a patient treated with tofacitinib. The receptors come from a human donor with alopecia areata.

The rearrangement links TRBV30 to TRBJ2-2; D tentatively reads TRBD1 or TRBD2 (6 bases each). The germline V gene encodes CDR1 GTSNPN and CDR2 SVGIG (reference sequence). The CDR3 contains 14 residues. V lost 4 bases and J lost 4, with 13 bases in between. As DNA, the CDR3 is TGTGCCTGGACGGGGGCTTCGAGCACCGGGGAGCTGTTTTTT. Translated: CAWTGASSTGELFF.

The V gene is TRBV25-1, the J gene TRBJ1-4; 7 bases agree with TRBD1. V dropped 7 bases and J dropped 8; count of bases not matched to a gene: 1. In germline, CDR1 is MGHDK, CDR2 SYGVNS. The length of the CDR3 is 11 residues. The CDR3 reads CASTQGEKLFF. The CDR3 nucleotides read TGTGCCAGCACACAGGGGGAAAAACTGTTTTTT.

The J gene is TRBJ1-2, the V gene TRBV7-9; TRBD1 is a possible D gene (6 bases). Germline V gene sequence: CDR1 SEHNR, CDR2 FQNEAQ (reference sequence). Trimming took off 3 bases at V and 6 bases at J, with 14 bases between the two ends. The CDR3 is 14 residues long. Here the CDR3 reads CASSFAGQKDGYTF. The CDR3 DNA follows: TGTGCCAGCAGCTTCGCGGGACAAAAGGATGGCTACACCTTC.

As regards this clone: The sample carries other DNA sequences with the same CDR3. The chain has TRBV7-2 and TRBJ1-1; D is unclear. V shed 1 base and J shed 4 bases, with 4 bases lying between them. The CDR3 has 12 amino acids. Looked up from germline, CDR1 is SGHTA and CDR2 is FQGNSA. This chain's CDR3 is CASSLGRTEAFF. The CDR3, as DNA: TGTGCCAGCAGCTTAGGTCGCACTGAAGCTTTCTTT.

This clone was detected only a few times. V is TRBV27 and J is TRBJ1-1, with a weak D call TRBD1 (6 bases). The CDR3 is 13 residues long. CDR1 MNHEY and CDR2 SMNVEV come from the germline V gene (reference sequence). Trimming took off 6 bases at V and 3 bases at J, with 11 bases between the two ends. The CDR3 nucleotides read TGTGCCAGCAGCCCCGGGGGCCACACTGAAGCTTTCTTT. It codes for CASSPGGHTEAFF.

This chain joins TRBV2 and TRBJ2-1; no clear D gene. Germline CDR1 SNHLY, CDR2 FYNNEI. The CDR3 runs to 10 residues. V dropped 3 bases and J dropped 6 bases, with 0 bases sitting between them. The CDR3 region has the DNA TGTGCCAGCAGTGACAATGAGCAGTTCTTC. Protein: CASSDNEQFF. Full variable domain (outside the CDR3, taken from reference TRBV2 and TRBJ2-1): EPEVTQTPSHQVTQMGQEVILRCVPISNHLYFYWYRQILGQKVEFLVSFYNNEISEKSEIFDDQFSVERPDGSNFTLKIRSTKLEDSAMYFCASSDNEQFFGPGTRLTVL.

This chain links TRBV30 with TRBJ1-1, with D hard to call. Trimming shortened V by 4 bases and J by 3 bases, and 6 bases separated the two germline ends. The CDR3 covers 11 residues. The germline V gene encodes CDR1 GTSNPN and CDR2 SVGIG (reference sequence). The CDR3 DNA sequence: TGTGCCTGGATTTGGGACACTGAAGCTTTCTTT. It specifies CAWIWDTEAFF.

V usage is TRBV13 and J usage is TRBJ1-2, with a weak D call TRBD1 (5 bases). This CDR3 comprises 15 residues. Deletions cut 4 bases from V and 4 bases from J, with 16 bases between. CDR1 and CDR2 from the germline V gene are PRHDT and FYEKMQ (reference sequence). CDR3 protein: CASSSGGAGFYGYTF. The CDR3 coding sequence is TGTGCCAGCAGCTCAGGAGGAGCAGGGTTCTATGGCTACACCTTC.

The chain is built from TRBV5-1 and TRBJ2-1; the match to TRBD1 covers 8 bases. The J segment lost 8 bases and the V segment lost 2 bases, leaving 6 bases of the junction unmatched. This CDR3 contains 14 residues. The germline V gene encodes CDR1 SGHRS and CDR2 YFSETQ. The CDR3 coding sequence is TGCGCCAGCAGCTTCAGGGGGCAAATCGATGAGCAGTTCTTC. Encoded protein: CASSFRGQIDEQFF.

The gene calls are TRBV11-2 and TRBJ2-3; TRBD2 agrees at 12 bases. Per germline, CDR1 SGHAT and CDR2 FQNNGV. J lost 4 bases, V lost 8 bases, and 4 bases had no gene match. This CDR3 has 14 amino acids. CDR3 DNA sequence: TGTGCCAGCGGAACTAGCGGGGGGTCAGATACGCAGTATTTT. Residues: CASGTSGGSDTQYF.

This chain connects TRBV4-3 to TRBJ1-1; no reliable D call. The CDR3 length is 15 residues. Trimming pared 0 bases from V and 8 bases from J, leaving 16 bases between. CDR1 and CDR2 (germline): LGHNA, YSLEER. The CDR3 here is CASSQDLGGQTEAFF. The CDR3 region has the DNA TGCGCCAGCAGCCAAGATTTAGGCGGGCAGACCGAAGCTTTCTTT.

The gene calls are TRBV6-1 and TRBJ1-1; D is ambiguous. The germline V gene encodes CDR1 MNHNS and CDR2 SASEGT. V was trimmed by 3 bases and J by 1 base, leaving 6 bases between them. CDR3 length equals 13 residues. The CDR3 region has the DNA TGTGCCAGCAGTGATGGGCGGAACACTGAAGCTTTCTTT. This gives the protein CASSDGRNTEAFF.

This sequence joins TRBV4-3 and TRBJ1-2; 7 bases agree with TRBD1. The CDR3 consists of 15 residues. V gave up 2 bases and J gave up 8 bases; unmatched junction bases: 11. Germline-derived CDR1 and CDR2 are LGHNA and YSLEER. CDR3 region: CASSQPGTGDGGYTF. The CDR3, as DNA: TGCGCCAGCAGCCAACCTGGCACAGGGGACGGGGGCTACACCTTC.